This T cell receptor (beta chain) comes out of a study of blood T cell repertoires in COVID-19. The CDR3 contains 15 residues. V gave up 1 base and J gave up 2 bases, with 12 bases separating them. Germline V CDR1 and CDR2: SEHNR, FQNEAQ (reference sequence). Measured with immunoSEQ multiplex PCR; TCRdb has only the in-frame clones, and not every one. The table has about 59,000 clones, roughly 89% seen once. The source is a human donor in a cohort sampled during active COVID-19. The rearrangement links TRBV7-9 to TRBJ2-7; possible D gene TRBD1, 6 bases. The sample consisted of peripheral blood. CDR3 residues: CASSLGVGGTYEQYF. For the CDR3, the DNA is TGTGCCAGCAGCTTAGGGGTAGGGGGTACCTACGAGCAGTACTTC.